This T cell receptor beta chain was sequenced during a study of shared clonotypes between healthy human individuals (dated by TCRdb to 2020 to 2021). Broadly, across the study: The cohort included three men and a couple of women between 18 and 49 years of age. For each donor, CD4 naive and CD4 memory were each given three plates, CD8 naive was given two plates, and CD8 memory was given one plate. To estimate repertoire size and how much clonotype sharing occurs between individuals, the study deeply sequenced the blood TCR repertoires of about 5 healthy adults. To increase sequencing depth and limit assay-specific biases, TCR repertoire library preparation and sequencing were carried out by different laboratories using diverse techniques. Per donor, leukapheresis produced somewhere between about 0.8 and 9.5 billion PBMCs. On the study overall, not on this receptor specifically: Compared with non-shared clonotypes, the clonotypes found in all four sorted-subset donors had higher generation probabilities. The small number of donors limited the genetic and exposure-history diversity represented. Naive subsets generally had larger estimated clonotype richness than memory subsets did. Roughly 5.2% of naive CD4, 3.5% of naive CD8, roughly 2.4% of memory CD4, and 0.4% of memory CD8 clonotypes were shared across several donors. Only blood was sampled, and tissue TCR repertoires likely differ from those in blood. Based on pairwise subsampling, the degree of clonotype sharing among donors was expected to be affected by sequencing depth. Incomplete sequencing was indicated by rarefaction of sorted-subset datasets, despite the large sequencing depth.

The donors were healthy, HIV-negative adults who had no recently reported acute infections or vaccinations. Every donor was a Caucasian adult residing in Nashville, Tennessee, USA. CD4+ T cells were enriched through magnetic negative selection, after which naive cells were positively selected on CD45RA and the remaining negative fraction served as the memory subset. After blood collection by leukapheresis, PBMCs were isolated using Ficoll-Histopaque density gradient centrifugation and then cryopreserved in the vapor phase of liquid nitrogen. Purity and quantity of every magnetically sorted T cell population were checked by analytical flow cytometry. Genomic DNA was isolated from every sorted fraction and measured by UV absorbance on a Nanodrop 2000c. Using the deep immunoSEQ assay, multiplex PCR amplified TCR CDR3 regions from genomic DNA. Extracted genomic DNA from each cell subset was spread evenly across all wells of several immunoSEQ 96-well plates, with each plate serving as a replicate. Each replicate PCR for sorted subsets received about 200 ng genomic DNA, equal to 28,000 or so T cell genomes. Purified libraries were measured with a Qubit 3.0 fluorometer, size-checked on a Bioanalyzer 2100, and measured again with the KAPA Library Quantification kit. Every immunoSEQ 96-well plate was sequenced on a separate single-read 150-cycle Illumina NextSeq 550 flow cell. In the original analysis: The immunoSEQ output contained only junctional sequences without quality scores, so filtering could not match that applied to full-length reads. To assign V/J genes and CDR3, sequences were annotated against IMGT germline references using PyIR, a Python wrapper for IgBLAST v1.9. Any read was removed if the V/J assignment was weak (E-value above 1e-6), the CDR3 was missing, or the read contained stop codons, out-of-frame junctions, or ambiguous translated residues. V3J clonotypes were defined as sequences sharing an identical inferred V gene, J gene, and CDR3 amino acid sequence. The percentage overlap between two repertoires was calculated by dividing the number of shared unique clonotypes by the size of the smaller repertoire. Repertoire richness was assessed with RTK rarefaction, the Chao1 estimator, and Recon v2.1 estimates of unobserved clonotypes. Generation probabilities were computed with OLGA for all TCRbeta clonotypes obtained by the gDNA method from a few donors. The table was pulled from immuneACCESS by TCRdb, which kept in-frame rearrangements only. Such tables lose some clones; where checked, under half of the loss comes from unresolved V genes, and the rest has no known cause. D and trimming were read from the DNA, whereas the V and J calls and clone size are those reported in that table. This sample comprises 2 million to 2.5 million clones, more than 80% of them detected only once. The top ten clones comprise under 0.45% of the sample.

On this clone: Its antigen remains undetermined. Base qualities are not at hand, and no much larger clone is one base apart.

The CDR3 measures 15 amino acids from cysteine to phenylalanine. CDR3 DNA only is kept here, 45 bases in frame from base 1. The junction shows trimming of 1 base on V and 9 bases on J, plus 16 bases between the germline ends. CDR1 and CDR2, per the germline V gene, are SGHTA and FQGNSA. Sample: naive CD4+ T cells from PBMCs. The cell subset or site label for this specimen denotes: CD45RA+ positively selected. Rearrangement joined TRBV7-2 to TRBJ2-1; no D gene is confidently identified. The receptor was derived from a man younger than 35 in good health. Some clones in this sample may be carry-over from other donors' samples. The encoded CDR3 is CASSLGTLGRGEQFF. Read as DNA, the sequence is TGTGCCAGCAGCTTAGGGACCTTGGGCCGCGGTGAGCAGTTCTTC.